This record covers a single TCR beta chain. The clone's antigen remains unknown. Per-nucleotide qualities are absent, and no much larger clonotype sits a single base away. The CDR3 goes from the cysteine to the phenylalanine over 16 residues. The kept DNA is CDR3 alone, 48 bases in frame from the first base. CDR1 and CDR2, looked up from the germline V gene, are SGHRS and YFSETQ. Germline trimming: 2 bases from V, 6 bases from J; junction bases outside gene matches: 13. These data originate in a study of T cells in localized non-small cell lung cancer (dated by TCRdb to about 2020). At the level of the whole study: T cell repertoires of about 240 early-stage NSCLC patients were analyzed, with tumors being compared against uninvolved tumor-adjacent lungs. A mean age of around 69 years was recorded for the NSCLC patients, of whom around 140 were male and 95 to 110 were female. All 240 or so NSCLC patients in the cohort were treatment-naive and had localized lung tumors that were resected. Summary of the overall study and its limitations: Because multi-region sequencing of the tumors was not done, intratumor heterogeneity could not be ruled out. Uninvolved tumor-adjacent lung showed the highest T cell clonality, higher than tumor, which suggests more focused antigenic responses in the uninvolved tumor-adjacent lung. Higher T cell density in blood was associated with longer overall survival, whereas higher clonality in adjacent lung was associated with shorter survival. A median of around 57 of the top 100 tumor clones turned up in the paired uninvolved adjacent lung, and 25 to 35 of those clones also ranked among the top 100 of that same adjacent lung. Because the study design was exploratory, TCR variables were selected using unadjusted p-values without false-discovery rate correction.

The immunoSEQ Assay was used to sequence TCR beta CDR3 regions from DNA. The original pipeline was this. T cell density was computed as TCR beta template counts normalized to usable DNA estimated by amplifying housekeeping genes. The preseqR package was used to estimate richness by extrapolating to 400,000 templates for PBMC samples and to 120,000 templates for tissue samples. Clonality was calculated as one minus Pielou's evenness. To identify tissue-enriched TCRs, differential abundance testing was run on productive amino-acid clonotypes with a minimum total count of 5 and an alpha of 0.1. The Jaccard Index and the Morisita Overlap Index were used to quantify repertoire overlap between compartments. TCR beta CDR3s were clustered by GLIPH together with public tetramer-defined viral CDR3s, and at least three viral sequences plus V-gene enrichment were required for viral motifs. The immuneACCESS repertoire file appears here via TCRdb, limited to in-frame rearrangements. These files lack a portion of the clones; in checked studies, under half of the deficit traces to unresolved V genes, and the cause of the others is not known. V, J and clone size were drawn from that table, and D and trimming were deduced from the DNA. Across this sample there are tens of thousands of clones, with approximately 90% seen only once. Jointly, the top ten make up more than 5.5% of the sample.

At diagnosis, peripheral blood, uninvolved tumor-adjacent lung and tumor were collected and stored as a combination of fresh-frozen and FFPE material. For TCR repertoire profiling, blood samples were analyzed as peripheral blood mononuclear cells. Here the chain combines TRBV5-1 and TRBJ1-2, with 7 middle bases fitting TRBD1. The TCR comes from an older female donor with stage I lung adenocarcinoma. Sequencing used peripheral blood, obtained before any cancer treatment. This receptor has the CDR3 CASSLETGINLDGYTF. The DNA sequence is as follows: TGCGCCAGCAGCTTAGAGACAGGGATAAATTTGGATGGCTACACCTTC. Supplemented by the reference TRBV5-1 and TRBJ1-2 proteins around the CDR3, the complete variable domain is KAGVTQTPRYLIKTRGQQVTLSCSPISGHRSVSWYQQTPGQGLQFLFEYFSETQRNKGNFPGRFSGRQFSNSRSEMNVSTLELGDSALYLCASSLETGINLDGYTFGSGTRLTVV.